The T cell receptor beta chain under discussion was sequenced for a study of cytomegalovirus exposure and HLA in healthy donors. Turning to the study itself: In a previous analysis, 110 million or so unique TCR beta sequences were found from about 190 million T cells. Study results and limitations: Later analysis identified a missense DCLRE1C variant that was linked to TCR beta V- and J-gene trimming. Rates of TCR association differed by HLA locus in a later analysis, with DRB1 highest and HLA-C lowest. CMV antigen specificity of a few CMV-associated chains was confirmed in vitro.

Germline-derived CDR1 and CDR2 are KGHSH and LQKENI. The length of the CDR3 is 16 residues. Deletions cut 3 bases from V and 0 bases from J, with 12 bases between. On this clone: Its matching antigen is unknown.

The PCR employed 60 Vbeta primers together with 13 Jbeta primers. Profiling relied on immunoSEQ multiplex PCR, and the TCRdb table lists in-frame clones only, not all of them. The table records approximately 150,000 clones, roughly 80% of them present only once. The J gene is TRBJ1-3, the V gene TRBV18; D is ambiguous. Sequencing was performed on PBMCs. The sequence derives from a woman aged 30 to 39 in good health and CMV-seronegative. CDR3 nucleotide sequence: TGTGCCAGCTCACCGGATGCAGGAATCTCTGGAAACACCATATATTTT. Encoded protein: CASSPDAGISGNTIYF.